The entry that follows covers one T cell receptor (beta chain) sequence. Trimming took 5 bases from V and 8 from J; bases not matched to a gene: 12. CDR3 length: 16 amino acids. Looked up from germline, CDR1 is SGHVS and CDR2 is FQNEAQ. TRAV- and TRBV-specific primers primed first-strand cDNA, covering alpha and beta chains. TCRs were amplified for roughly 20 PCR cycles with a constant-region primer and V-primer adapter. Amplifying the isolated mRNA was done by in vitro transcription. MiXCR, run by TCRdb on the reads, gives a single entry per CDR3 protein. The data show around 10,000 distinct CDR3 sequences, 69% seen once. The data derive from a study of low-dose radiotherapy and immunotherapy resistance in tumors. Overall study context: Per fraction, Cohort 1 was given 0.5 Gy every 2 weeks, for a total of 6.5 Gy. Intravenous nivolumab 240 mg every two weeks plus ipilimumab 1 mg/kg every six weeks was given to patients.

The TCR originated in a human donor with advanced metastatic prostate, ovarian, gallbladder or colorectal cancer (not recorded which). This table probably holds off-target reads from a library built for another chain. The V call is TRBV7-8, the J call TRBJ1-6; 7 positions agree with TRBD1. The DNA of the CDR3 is TGTGCCAGCAGCAGCCTCGACAGGGTGATAGATTCACCCCTCCACTTT. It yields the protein CASSSLDRVIDSPLHF.